This TCR beta chain appears in the sequencing data of a study of T cells in women clearing cervical HPV infection. Looking at the study overall: Case blood was drawn when the lesion was first found; control blood after infection became undetectable.

Some clones are missing from TCRdb's copy, which holds only in-frame ones; the method was immunoSEQ multiplex PCR. The sample totals 35,000 to 45,000 clones. As regards this clone: Coverage ceases 3 residues before the CDR3 finishes, and the germline J gene fills in the end.

Trimming took off 1 base at V and 7 bases at J, with 20 bases between the two ends. In germline, CDR1 is SGHVS, CDR2 FQNEAQ. The CDR3 extends over 17 amino acids. The specimen was blood buffy coat. The chain combines TRBV7-8 with TRBJ2-1, with D tentatively TRBD1 or TRBD2 (5 bases each). This TCR was recovered from a woman aged 18 to 75 with a cervical HPV16 infection that either progressed to CIN3+ or cleared (not recorded which). The CDR3 sequence: CASSLELGEILGNEQFF. The part of the CDR3 DNA that was read is TGTGCCAGCAGCTTAGAATTAGGGGAGATCTTAGGGAATGAG.